This TCR beta chain is drawn from a study of blood T cell repertoires in COVID-19. Study in general: Samples of COVID-19 (acute and convalescent) were obtained from the United States, Italy and Spain. Sources were T cells, B-cell-depleted T cells, or PBMCs; the material itself was cDNA or gDNA.

This clone was counted only a few times. As originally analysed: It was from reference gene primer amplification that nucleated cell counts were estimated. The assay was immunoSEQ multiplex PCR, and TCRdb's table has in-frame clones only and misses some. The DNA was the basis for D and trimming; V, J and clone size are from that table. The table records 100,000 or so clones, roughly 92% of them present only once. J gave up 5 bases and V 4 bases, and 13 bases lay outside the gene matches. The length of the CDR3 is 17 residues. Per germline, CDR1 SGHNT and CDR2 YYREEE (reference sequence). The TCR sequence derives from a man aged 60 to 75 with acute or convalescent COVID-19. Sequencing was done on a sample of peripheral blood. The chain uses TRBV5-4 and TRBJ2-3; 10 bases agree with TRBD1. CDR3 coding DNA: TGTGCCAGCAGCCCACCCCCGACAGGGGGCGAGGTAGATACGCAGTATTTT. Its translation is CASSPPPTGGEVDTQYF.